This T cell receptor (beta chain) was obtained from a study of blood T cell repertoires in COVID-19. Study-level background: T cells, B-cell-depleted T cells, or PBMCs provided the cDNA or gDNA that served as material.

Cohort allocation depended upon clinical history that participants reported. Within 2 weeks before study entry, exposed participants met a COVID-19 case. As processed by the authors: Reference gene primer amplification yielded estimated nucleated cell counts. Assay: immunoSEQ multiplex PCR; the TCRdb copy retains only in-frame clones and omits some. V and J calls and clone size are given by that table; D and trimming were obtained from the DNA. This sample yields 300,000 to 350,000 clones, of which 85% to 95% are seen a single time; around 3.9% belongs to the top ten. The origin of this receptor is a woman aged 25 to 39 who had been exposed to COVID-19. Material for sequencing was PBMCs or T cells enriched from blood (not recorded which).

CDR3 nucleotide sequence: TGCGCCAGCAGCCCTAGACAGGACTATGGCTACACCTTC. This encodes CASSPRQDYGYTF. The gene calls are TRBV4-3 and TRBJ1-2, with D possibly matching TRBD1 (6 bases). Deletions cut 4 bases from V and 3 bases from J, with 9 bases between. The CDR3 is 13 amino acids. Germline assignment: CDR1 LGHNA and CDR2 YSLEER.